This is a list of T cell receptor beta chains from one sample in a study of T cells in Graves' hyperthyroidism and ophthalmopathy. TCRdb re-analysed the multiplex PCR reads in MiXCR, keeping a single row per CDR3 protein. The repertoire holds about 740,000 distinct CDR3 sequences, with 14% as singletons. Source material: blood. All receptors come from a woman under 30 with Graves' hyperthyroidism. CDR3s include the opening cysteine and the closing phenylalanine or tryptophan. Fields, in order: V gene, clone size, D gene, J gene, CDR3 protein, CDR3 DNA. D genes are given only for firm matches. The listing skips clone size in some rows; elsewhere it reads once, few, many or a size class.

>TRBV6-1|many|TRBD1|TRBJ2-1
CASLRQGAGEQFF
TGTGCCAGCCTCCGCCAGGGGGCCGGTGAGCAGTTCTTC
>TRBV11-2|few|TRBD2|TRBJ2-3
CASSLVWLAGATDTQYF
TGTGCCAGCAGCTTAGTTTGGCTAGCGGGAGCCACAGATACGCAGTATTTT
>TRBV25-1|NA|NA|TRBJ2-1
CASSGEGGKTYNEQFF
TGTGCCAGCAGTGGGGAGGGGGGGAAAACCTACAATGAGCAGTTCTTC
>TRBV7-9|NA|NA|TRBJ2-3
CASSRDFPSTDTQYF
TGTGCCAGCAGCCGGGACTTCCCTAGCACAGATACGCAGTATTTT
>TRBV10-3|few|TRBD2|TRBJ2-1
CAMSGSSYNEQFF
TGTGCCATGAGCGGGAGCTCCTACAATGAGCAGTTCTTC
>TRBV18|many|NA|TRBJ2-1
CASSPGQGGEQFF
TGTGCCAGCTCACCGGGCCAGGGCGGTGAGCAGTTCTTC
>TRBV30|NA|NA|TRBJ1-4
CAWSVTGRKNEKLFF
TGTGCCTGGAGTGTAACGGGACGGAAGAATGAAAAACTGTTTTTT
>TRBV10-2|few|TRBD2|TRBJ2-2
CASSEKGLAGGAGELFF
TGCGCCAGCAGTGAGAAGGGACTAGCCGGGGGCGCCGGGGAGCTGTTTTTT
>TRBV7-6|NA|TRBD2|TRBJ2-2
CASSPAGEGSGELFF
TGTGCCAGCAGCCCAGCGGGAGAAGGGTCCGGGGAGCTGTTTTTT
>TRBV20-1|few|NA|TRBJ1-5
CSARTTADQPQHF
TGCAGTGCTAGAACTACGGCGGATCAGCCCCAGCATTTT
>TRBV27|NA|TRBD2|TRBJ2-1
CASSFSSGINLRRNEQFF
TGTGCCAGCAGTTTCTCTAGCGGGATAAATCTCCGTCGCAATGAGCAGTTCTTC
>TRBV9|few|NA|TRBJ2-7
CASSPQEQAYEQYF
TGTGCCAGCAGCCCCCAGGAGCAGGCCTACGAGCAGTACTTC
>TRBV12-3/TRBV12-4|few|NA|TRBJ2-1
CASRPTGTLGDEQFF
TGTGCCAGCAGGCCGACAGGGACTCTAGGGGATGAGCAGTTCTTC
>TRBV12-3/TRBV12-4|many|TRBD1|TRBJ1-5
CASSLGQGRSNQPQHF
TGTGCCAGCAGTCTTGGACAGGGACGGAGCAATCAGCCCCAGCATTTT
>TRBV19|many|NA|TRBJ2-2
CASSIPGRTGELFF
TGTGCCAGTAGTATCCCAGGAAGGACCGGGGAGCTGTTTTTT
>TRBV28|NA|NA|TRBJ2-7
CASSSPRAGLDEQYF
TGTGCCAGCAGTTCCCCTCGTGCAGGGTTGGACGAGCAGTACTTC
>TRBV2|many|NA|TRBJ2-5
CASRTQETQYF
TGTGCCAGCAGAACTCAAGAGACCCAGTACTTC
>TRBV19|NA|NA|TRBJ1-5
CASSIREQPQHF
TGTGCCAGTAGTATCAGGGAACAGCCCCAGCATTTT
>TRBV27|NA|TRBD1|TRBJ2-7
CASRPSGGWQYF
TGTGCCAGCAGGCCTTCAGGGGGCTGGCAGTACTTC
>TRBV7-8|NA|TRBD2|TRBJ2-1
CVSSLVTGLAVNEQFF
TGTGTCAGCAGCTTAGTTACGGGACTAGCGGTCAATGAGCAGTTCTTC
>TRBV5-1|NA|NA|TRBJ2-3
CASSFSVPGTDTQYF
TGCGCCAGCAGCTTCTCTGTCCCTGGCACAGATACGCAGTATTTT
>TRBV6-1|many|NA|TRBJ2-7
CASSQDSFTYEQYF
TGTGCCAGCAGTCAGGACTCCTTCACCTACGAGCAGTACTTC
>TRBV2|once|NA|TRBJ1-2
CASSEARVGGSCYTF
TGTGCCAGCAGTGAAGCACGCGTCGGAGGCTCTTGCTACACCTTC
>TRBV6-6|many|TRBD2|TRBJ2-7
CASSYSAPRAGAGGQYF
TGTGCCAGCAGTTACTCCGCCCCCAGGGCGGGAGCCGGCGGGCAGTACTTC
>TRBV12-3/TRBV12-4|few|NA|TRBJ2-1
CASSLSGLASYEQFF
TGTGCCAGCAGTTTAAGTGGGCTAGCGTCCTACGAGCAGTTCTTC
>TRBV4-3|NA|TRBD1|TRBJ2-3
CASSQDPGQGVSTDTQYF
TGCGCCAGCAGCCAAGACCCAGGACAGGGGGTTAGCACAGATACGCAGTATTTT
>TRBV5-1|many|TRBD1|TRBJ2-7
CASSITGAAEEQYF
TGCGCCAGCAGCATTACAGGGGCAGCGGAAGAGCAGTACTTC
>TRBV18|many|NA|TRBJ2-7
CASSPNPEPYEQYF
TGTGCCAGCTCACCAAACCCGGAACCTTACGAGCAGTACTTC
>TRBV30|many|TRBD2|TRBJ2-7
CAWSVAGVGEQYF
TGTGCCTGGAGTGTAGCGGGAGTTGGCGAGCAGTACTTC
>TRBV3-1|many|TRBD1|TRBJ2-1
CATIKTGGGEQFF
TGTGCCACGATAAAGACAGGGGGCGGGGAGCAGTTCTTC
>TRBV11-2|NA|TRBD2|TRBJ2-7
CASSLERTSNEQYF
TGTGCCAGCAGCTTAGAACGGACTAGTAACGAGCAGTACTTC
>TRBV20-1|many|NA|TRBJ2-7
CSATKGGFNYEQYF
TGCAGTGCGACCAAGGGGGGGTTTAACTACGAGCAGTACTTC